This T cell receptor beta chain was identified during a study of blood T cell repertoires in COVID-19. About the study: Some COVID-19 samples were acute and others convalescent; all came from the United States, Italy and Spain. PBMCs, B-cell-depleted T cells, or T cells provided the cDNA or gDNA that made up the material.

Clones were sequenced by immunoSEQ multiplex PCR, and TCRdb holds only the in-frame ones, with some missing. The repertoire holds a few hundred thousand clones, with roughly 80% as singletons. Per germline, CDR1 MDHEN and CDR2 SYDVKM. This CDR3 region has 14 residues. V lost 6 bases, J lost 8 bases, and 9 bases stayed unmatched. The sequenced sample consisted of peripheral blood. V is TRBV28 and J is TRBJ1-4; 7 bases match TRBD1. This receptor was identified in a human donor in a cohort sampled during active COVID-19. CDR3 in DNA: TGTGCCAGCAGCTCGACAGGGATAGGGGAAAAACTGTTTTTT. Residues: CASSSTGIGEKLFF.